What follows describes a single T cell receptor beta chain. What it recognizes is unknown. Preparation of the TCRbeta library involved a method that used unique molecular identifiers. Each CDR3 protein is one row after TCRdb ran MiXCR on the PCR reads. Among approximately 350,000 distinct CDR3 sequences listed, 15% to 20% were seen once. This record comes from a study of T-cell reconstitution after alpha-beta-depleted transplantation in children. The study's findings and limits: Surviving recipient T cells and thymic progenitors underlay high day-60 TCRbeta diversity in some patients. After one year, T-cell counts and TCRbeta diversity mostly came from new T cells. As was reported, about two months after transplant, alpha-beta T cells came from several hundred expanded graft clones.

With 1 base clipped from V and 5 bases from J, the junction kept 5 bases outside the gene matches. The germline V gene encodes CDR1 SGHDN and CDR2 FVKESK. The CDR3 has 15 residues. The receptor's source is a male patient under 10 years old who had a stem cell transplant for acute lymphoblastic leukemia, so the T cells may come from the graft donor. Sequencing used PBMCs, mostly from graft donor cells, obtained 360 days after TCRalphabeta/CD19-depleted stem cell transplant. V is TRBV14 and J is TRBJ2-5; 9 bases fit TRBD1. The CDR3 nucleotides are TGTGCCAGCAGCCAAGTCTACAGGGGGCAGGAGACCCAGTACTTC. This translates into CASSQVYRGQETQYF.